One sample yielded the 8 T cell receptor beta chains listed below, sequenced in a study of radiation and T cells in renal cell carcinoma. As for time point: baseline pretreatment blood. The treatment was: 15 Gy SBRT to primary tumor, nephrectomy 4 weeks later. The data were produced by immunoSEQ multiplex PCR, yet TCRdb's version contains in-frame clones alone and is incomplete. This table holds 110,000 to 150,000 clones, less than 90% found once. Specimen: blood, collected from a patient whose treatment included radiotherapy and nephrectomy. The receptors derive from a woman aged 45-60 years with renal cell carcinoma.

CDR3 sequence reads: CASSQDSGIGQYF. The CDR3 bases are TGCGCCAGCAGCCAAGATAGCGGGATCGGGCAGTACTTC. The V call is TRBV4-1, the J call TRBJ2-7, with 8 bases aligning to TRBD2. Trimming cost V 0 bases and J 9 bases; bases outside gene matches: 4. The CDR3 is 13 residues long. CDR1 and CDR2 (germline): MGHRA, YSYEKL.

The rearrangement links TRBV6-1 to TRBJ2-7; no reliable D call. CDR3 length: 10 amino acids. CDR1 is MNHNS, CDR2 SASEGT, per germline. V was cut by 9 bases and J by 6 bases, with 9 bases left in between. The DNA of the CDR3 is TGTGCCAGTGCACGGTCCGAGCAGTACTTC. It specifies CASARSEQYF.

This clone was seen once. The chain joins TRBV29-1 to TRBJ2-4, with D possibly called TRBD1 or TRBD2 (5 bases each). The germline V gene encodes CDR1 SQVTM and CDR2 ANQGSEA. V lost 4 bases and J lost 0, with 16 bases in between. This CDR3 region has 16 residues. This CDR3 is CSVGWGLGGAKNIQYF. The CDR3 DNA follows: TGCAGCGTTGGGTGGGGCCTTGGGGGAGCCAAAAACATTCAGTACTTC.

The chain employs TRBV6-6 and TRBJ1-2; D gene unclear. Germline values: CDR1 MNHNY, CDR2 SVGAGI (reference sequence). Trimming cost V 4 bases and J 4 bases, with 10 bases left between them. The CDR3 runs to 13 residues. The CDR3 nucleotides are TGTGCCAGCAGTTCCCACGAGTTCTATGGCTACACCTTC. It encodes CASSSHEFYGYTF.

The CDR3 nucleotides are TGCGCCAGCAGCCCGGAGGCTTGGGGCTACACCTTC. Translation gives CASSPEAWGYTF. The rearrangement links TRBV5-1 to TRBJ1-2, with D hard to call. V was clipped by 4 bases and J by 8 bases, with 12 bases between them. The V gene's germline CDR1 is SGHRS and CDR2 YFSETQ. The CDR3 covers 12 residues.

The V gene is TRBV5-4, the J gene TRBJ2-7; D is perhaps TRBD1 (5 bases). The CDR3 is made up of 13 amino acids. Germline V gene lookup returns CDR1 SGHNT and CDR2 YYREEE (reference sequence). With 2 bases removed from V and 3 bases from J, the gap between germline ends came to 9 bases. CDR3 nucleotide sequence: TGTGCCAGCAGCTTTGACAGAATCTACGAGCAGTACTTC. This translates into CASSFDRIYEQYF.

V usage is TRBV10-3 and J usage is TRBJ2-7; no reliable D call. Germline V gene data show CDR1 as ENHRY and CDR2 as SYGVKD. The CDR3 totals 14 residues. V was trimmed by 6 bases and J by 3 bases, leaving 15 bases between them. The CDR3 region is CAISTEPKGYEQYF. Written as DNA, the CDR3 is TGTGCCATCAGCACGGAGCCAAAAGGCTACGAGCAGTACTTC.

This sequence joins TRBV9 and TRBJ2-7; tentatively, D is TRBD1 (5 bases). Germline CDR1 is SGDLS and CDR2 is YYNGEE. The V and J ends lost 0 bases and 3 bases respectively, with 16 bases between them. CDR3 length: 16 residues. In DNA, the CDR3 is TGTGCCAGCAGCGTAGCCGCTTGGGCAAGGGGCTACGAGCAGTACTTC. It encodes CASSVAAWARGYEQYF. The variable domain in full, with the rest retrieved from reference TRBV9 and TRBJ2-7, is DSGVTQTPKHLITATGQRVTLRCSPRSGDLSVYWYQQSLDQGLQFLIQYYNGEERAKGNILERFSAQQFPDLHSELNLSSLELGDSALYFCASSVAAWARGYEQYFGPGTRLTVT.